The T cell receptor (beta chain) under discussion was sequenced for a study of cytotoxic CD8 clonotypes in ibrutinib-treated CLL. Study-wide points: Whereas clonality rose at ibrutinib response, it declined toward baseline at progression. Patients with sustained remission and those progressing were sampled at differing times.

The assay was immunoSEQ multiplex PCR, and TCRdb's table has in-frame clones only and misses some. This table has under 200,000 clones, over 65% appearing once. The V end was cut by 4 bases, the J end by 4 bases, with 17 bases between. CDR3 length: 15 residues. Germline assignment: CDR1 MNHEY and CDR2 SMNVEV (reference sequence). About this clone itself: Its antigen is unidentified.

This sequence originates from a human donor with chronic lymphocytic leukemia. The sequencing used PBMCs, collected after 12 months of ibrutinib treatment. V gene TRBV27 combines with J gene TRBJ2-7; D possibly corresponds to TRBD1 (5 bases). The DNA of the CDR3 is TGTGCCAGCAGTTACTTGGGCCAGGGCCCGTACGAGCAGTACTTC. It codes for CASSYLGQGPYEQYF.